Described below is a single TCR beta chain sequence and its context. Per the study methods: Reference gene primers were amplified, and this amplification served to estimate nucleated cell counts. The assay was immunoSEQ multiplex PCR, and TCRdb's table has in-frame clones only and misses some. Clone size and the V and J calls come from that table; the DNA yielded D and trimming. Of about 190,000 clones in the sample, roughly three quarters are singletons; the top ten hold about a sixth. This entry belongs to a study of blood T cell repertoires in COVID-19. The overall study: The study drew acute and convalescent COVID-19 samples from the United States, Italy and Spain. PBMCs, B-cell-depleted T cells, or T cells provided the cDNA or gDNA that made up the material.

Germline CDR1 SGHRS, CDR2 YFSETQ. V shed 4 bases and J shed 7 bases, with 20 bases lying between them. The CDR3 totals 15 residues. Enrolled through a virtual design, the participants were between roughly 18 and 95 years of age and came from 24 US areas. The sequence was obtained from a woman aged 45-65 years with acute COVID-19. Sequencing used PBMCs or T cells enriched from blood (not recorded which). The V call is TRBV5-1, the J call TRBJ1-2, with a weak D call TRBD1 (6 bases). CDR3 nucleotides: TGCGCCAGCAGCCCGGACAGAGAGACAAGAAGTGGCTACACCTTC. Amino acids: CASSPDRETRSGYTF.